Below, 18 T cell receptor beta chains from the same sample are listed, as sequenced in a study of cytomegalovirus exposure and HLA in healthy donors. PCR amplification relied on 60 Vbeta primers (plus 13 Jbeta primers). Assay: immunoSEQ multiplex PCR; the TCRdb copy retains only in-frame clones and omits some. This sample has approximately 190,000 clones, with more than 70% found just once. Input material: PBMCs. The receptors shown here come from a middle-aged man in good health and CMV-seropositive.

The J gene is TRBJ2-2, the V gene TRBV28; a possible D gene is TRBD1 (5 bases). The germline V and J ends were trimmed by 2 bases and 7 bases, with 11 bases remaining between them. CDR1 MDHEN and CDR2 SYDVKM come from the germline V gene. The CDR3 loop spans 14 amino acids. CDR3 residues: CASSLPRVGGELFF. CDR3 nucleotides: TGTGCCAGCAGTTTACCCAGGGTGGGCGGGGAGCTGTTTTTT.

This clone was detected only once. The genes are TRBV27 and TRBJ1-1, with D tentatively TRBD1 (6 bases). Per the germline V gene, CDR1 is MNHEY and CDR2 is SMNVEV (reference sequence). CDR3 length: 14 residues. V dropped 8 bases and J dropped 0 bases, with 13 bases sitting between them. The CDR3 nucleotides are TGTGCCAGCGCCTACGGACAGTTGAACACTGAAGCTTTCTTT. Protein product: CASAYGQLNTEAFF.

Of note for this clone: Other DNA sequences in this sample translate to the same CDR3. V is TRBV12-5 and J is TRBJ2-5, with TRBD1 identical over 8 bases. The ends lost 6 bases at V and 5 bases at J; junction bases unmatched: 5. Germline CDR1 LGHNT, CDR2 FRNRAP. The CDR3 extends over 13 amino acids. The CDR3 bases are TGTGCTAGTGGCCCTGACAGGGGCGAGACCCAGTACTTC. It codes for CASGPDRGETQYF.

This sequence joins TRBV7-3 and TRBJ1-4; D remains ambiguous. This CDR3 is built from 17 residues. The ends were cut back, 0 bases at V and 0 bases at J, with 11 bases in the middle. Looked up from germline, CDR1 is SGHTA and CDR2 is FQGTGA. This chain's CDR3 is CASSLTGSPATNEKLFF. In DNA, the CDR3 is TGTGCCAGCAGCTTAACGGGCAGCCCCGCAACTAATGAAAAACTGTTTTTT.

This chain links TRBV5-4 with TRBJ1-3; 8 bases map to TRBD1. J lost 3 bases, V lost 4 bases, and 6 bases had no gene match. Germline lookup yields CDR1 SGHNT and CDR2 YYREEE (reference sequence). The CDR3 contains 15 residues. CDR3 in amino acids: CASSTPTGVGNTIYF. The CDR3 DNA sequence: TGTGCCAGCAGCACACCGACAGGGGTTGGAAACACCATATATTTT.

The chain joins TRBV28 to TRBJ1-5, with a possible D match to TRBD1 (6 bases). Germline V gene data show CDR1 as MDHEN and CDR2 as SYDVKM. Trimming shortened V by 6 bases and J by 3 bases, and 12 bases separated the two germline ends. The CDR3 is made up of 14 amino acids. CDR3 amino acids: CASSLGGLNQPQHF. CDR3 DNA: TGTGCCAGCAGCCTCGGGGGGCTCAATCAGCCCCAGCATTTT.

The chain combines TRBV11-2 with TRBJ2-2; TRBD2 aligns across 7 bases. Trimming at V came to 7 bases and at J to 6 bases, leaving 8 bases not matched to a gene. Germline V lookup: CDR1 SGHAT, CDR2 FQNNGV. The length of the CDR3 is 14 residues. In DNA, the CDR3 is TGTGCCAGCACCGGGACTACGGGTCCCGGGGAGCTGTTTTTT. Protein: CASTGTTGPGELFF.

The genes are TRBV7-9 and TRBJ2-7; D remains ambiguous. In germline, CDR1 is SEHNR, CDR2 FQNEAQ (reference sequence). The CDR3 consists of 12 residues. Trimming took 1 base from V and 6 from J, leaving 7 bases between them. The CDR3 reads CASSLENTEQYF. CDR3 bases: TGTGCCAGCAGCTTAGAGAACACCGAGCAGTACTTC.

This clone is a singleton in its sample. The V and J genes are TRBV5-1 and TRBJ2-2; the D gene is possibly TRBD1 (6 bases). CDR1 SGHRS and CDR2 YFSETQ come from the germline V gene. This CDR3 is 15 amino acids long. V lost 1 base and J lost 3, with 10 bases in between. The CDR3 bases are TGCGCCAGCAGCTTGCAGGGGCCGGACACCGGGGAGCTGTTTTTT. Protein product: CASSLQGPDTGELFF.

The chain joins TRBV15 to TRBJ2-1; possible D gene TRBD2, 6 bases. There are 17 residues in the CDR3. Trimming cost V 0 bases and J 2 bases, with 14 bases left between them. Germline lookup yields CDR1 LNHNV and CDR2 YYDKDF (reference sequence). CDR3 in DNA: TGTGCCACCAGCAGAGATTATGGGGACTGGGCCTACAATGAGCAGTTCTTC. Protein product: CATSRDYGDWAYNEQFF.

The CDR3 sequence: CASSFASSYEQYF. Written as DNA, the CDR3 is TGTGCCAGCAGCTTTGCTTCATCCTACGAGCAGTACTTC. The chain is built from TRBV11-3 and TRBJ2-5, with D uncertain. The DNA end lines up better with TRBJ2-7; the J call may be wrong. Per the germline V gene, CDR1 is SGHNT and CDR2 is YENEEA. CDR3 length: 13 residues.

The chain employs TRBV2 and TRBJ2-3; 10 nucleotides match TRBD2. J lost 3 bases, V lost 7 bases, and 10 bases had no gene match. CDR3 length: 16 amino acids. Germline V CDR1 and CDR2: SNHLY, FYNNEI. The CDR3 region is CASKVSSGRRTDTQYF. The CDR3 DNA sequence: TGTGCCAGCAAGGTGTCTAGCGGGAGAAGGACAGATACGCAGTATTTT. The full variable domain, with the rest looked up from reference TRBV2 and TRBJ2-3, is EPEVTQTPSHQVTQMGQEVILRCVPISNHLYFYWYRQILGQKVEFLVSFYNNEISEKSEIFDDQFSVERPDGSNFTLKIRSTKLEDSAMYFCASKVSSGRRTDTQYFGPGTRLTVL.

The rearrangement joins TRBV11-2 to TRBJ2-7; 10 bases map to TRBD1. The CDR3 is made up of 15 amino acids. Per germline, CDR1 SGHAT and CDR2 FQNNGV. V dropped 5 bases and J dropped 2; count of bases not matched to a gene: 6. As DNA, the CDR3 is TGTGCCAGCAGCGCCTCGGGACAGGGGCCCTACGAGCAGTACTTC. This translates into CASSASGQGPYEQYF.

The chain carries TRBV11-2 and TRBJ2-3; 11 bases are shared with TRBD2. CDR1 is SGHAT and CDR2 is FQNNGV in the germline V gene. CDR3 size: 19 residues. Trimming took 4 bases from V and 3 from J; bases not matched to a gene: 15. The CDR3 coding sequence is TGTGCCAGCAGCTCGGGTAAACTAGCGGGAGTACGGAGGACAGATACGCAGTATTTT. This encodes CASSSGKLAGVRRTDTQYF.

The chain recombines TRBV28 with TRBJ2-7; 7 bases map to TRBD1. V lost 5 bases and J lost 0; bases outside the gene matches: 4. CDR1 MDHEN and CDR2 SYDVKM come from the germline V gene. The CDR3 length is 14 residues. The CDR3 protein is CASSKQGTSYEQYF. CDR3 bases: TGTGCCAGCAGTAAACAGGGGACCTCCTACGAGCAGTACTTC. Supplemented by reference TRBV28 and TRBJ2-7, the full variable domain reads DVKVTQSSRYLVKRTGEKVFLECVQDMDHENMFWYRQDPGLGLRLIYFSYDVKMKEKGDIPEGYSVSREKKERFSLILESASTNQTSMYLCASSKQGTSYEQYFGPGTRLTVT.

J is TRBJ2-3 and V is TRBV28, with TRBD2 identical over 10 bases. Per the germline V gene, CDR1 is MDHEN and CDR2 is SYDVKM. The CDR3 is 17 residues long. V lost 2 bases to trimming and J lost 4 bases; unmatched junction nucleotides: 9. The CDR3 DNA follows: TGTGCCAGCAGTTTAAGCGGAGCGGGAGGGGGGGCAGATACGCAGTATTTT. Protein sequence: CASSLSGAGGGADTQYF.

J is TRBJ2-7 and V is TRBV5-1; perhaps TRBD2 as D (5 bases). This CDR3 contains 15 residues. V was pared by 0 bases and J by 2 bases, with 12 bases between. The germline CDR1 and CDR2 sequences are SGHRS and YFSETQ. CDR3 residues: CASSLAGKTAYEQYF. The CDR3 DNA follows: TGCGCCAGCAGCTTGGCGGGGAAGACGGCCTACGAGCAGTACTTC.

The chain combines TRBV6-1 with TRBJ2-3, with 8 bases aligning to TRBD2. The CDR3 consists of 16 residues. The germline V gene has CDR1 MNHNS and CDR2 SASEGT. V dropped 0 bases and J dropped 9; count of bases not matched to a gene: 11. This CDR3 reads CASSEAREGLRLTQYF. The CDR3 DNA follows: TGTGCCAGCAGTGAAGCCCGGGAGGGCCTACGTTTAACGCAGTATTTT.